The following is a TCR beta chain sequence with its context. Sequencing used immunoSEQ multiplex PCR; TCRdb keeps in-frame clones, though not all of them. The data show a few million clones, with just over 90% seen just once and roughly 0.15% held by the top ten. This entry is derived from a study of shared clonotypes between healthy human individuals. The CDR3 has 17 amino acids. Germline-derived CDR1 and CDR2 are SGHNT and YENEEA. V shed 0 bases and J 8 bases; nucleotides not matched to a gene: 6. The rearrangement links TRBV11-3 to TRBJ2-1; 14 bases align to TRBD2. This clonotype was sampled from a man younger than 30 in good health. Sample: naive CD4+ T cells sorted from blood. Stated subset: CD45RA+ positively selected. CDR3 sequence: CASSLDGGTSGRDEQFF. In DNA, the CDR3 is TGTGCCAGCAGCTTAGACGGGGGGACTAGCGGGAGAGATGAGCAGTTCTTC. The variable domain in full, with the rest retrieved from reference TRBV11-3 and TRBJ2-1, is EAGVVQSPRYKIIEKKQPVAFWCNPISGHNTLYWYLQNLGQGPELLIRYENEEAVDDSQLPKDRFSAERLKGVDSTLKIQPAELGDSAVYLCASSLDGGTSGRDEQFFGPGTRLTVL.